This TCR beta chain came from a study of blood T cell repertoires in COVID-19. On the study more broadly: COVID-19 samples from acute and convalescent phases originated in the United States, Italy and Spain. PBMCs, B-cell-depleted T cells, or T cells provided the cDNA or gDNA that made up the material.

The authors' processing: Estimation of nucleated cell counts relied on the amplification of reference gene primers. Here immunoSEQ multiplex PCR was the method, and the copy in TCRdb shows in-frame clones only, minus some. The V and J calls and clone size were taken over from that table, and D and trimming were inferred from the DNA. The sample gives around 100,000 clones, around 93% of which show up once; 15% to 20% is in the top ten. V was clipped by 5 bases and J by 6 bases; unmatched bases: 6. The CDR3 spans 14 residues. CDR1 and CDR2 (germline): KGHSH, LQKENI. Sequences were obtained from peripheral blood. The receptor's source is a man aged 45 to 65 with acute or convalescent COVID-19. This chain links TRBV18 with TRBJ1-5; 8 bases are shared with TRBD1. The CDR3 loop reads CASSTGGGSQPQHF. CDR3 coding DNA: TGTGCCAGCTCAACAGGGGGGGGGAGTCAGCCCCAGCATTTT. Supplemented by reference TRBV18 and TRBJ1-5, the full variable domain reads NAGVMQNPRHLVRRRGQEARLRCSPMKGHSHVYWYRQLPEEGLKFMVYLQKENIIDESGMPKERFSAEFPKEGPSILRIQQVVRGDSAAYFCASSTGGGSQPQHFGDGTRLSIL.